What follows are 24 T cell receptor beta chains derived from one specimen sequenced in a study of naive and memory T cell subsets. The SP2 primer and nested alpha and beta constant region primers amplified ligated cDNA in four rounds. From the UMI-ligation and nested PCR reads, TCRdb called clonotypes with MiXCR, one entry per CDR3 protein. The sample shows over 20,000 distinct CDR3 sequences, 5.2% of them seen only once. A UMI-containing oligonucleotide was joined by 3' ligation to the TCR cDNA template. Material for sequencing was blood. The origin of the receptors is an adult in good health.

This clonotype is labeled as medium-sized. This chain joins TRBV7-9 and TRBJ1-1; D perhaps matches TRBD1 (5 bases). V was cut by 2 bases and J by 4 bases, with 20 bases left in between. Germline assignment: CDR1 SEHNR and CDR2 FQNEAQ (reference sequence). The CDR3 is made up of 17 amino acids. Here the CDR3 reads CASSLRGGGTLTTEAFF. In DNA, the CDR3 is TGTGCCAGCAGCTTACGTGGTGGAGGGACTTTGACCACTGAAGCTTTCTTT.

The chain combines TRBV3-1 with TRBJ1-3, with unresolved D. Germline V CDR1 and CDR2: LGHDT, YNNKEL (reference sequence). V shed 8 bases and J shed 0 bases, with 8 bases lying between them. CDR3 length equals 13 residues. The CDR3 nucleotides are TGTGCCAGCCGGCGCTCCTCTGGAAACACCATATATTTT. This translates into CASRRSSGNTIYF.

This clonotype occurred a few times. The chain is built from TRBV10-3 and TRBJ2-3; 8 bases are shared with TRBD2. Germline CDR1 is ENHRY and CDR2 is SYGVKD. The CDR3 extends over 16 amino acids. The CDR3 loop reads CESKRLASRGADTQYF. CDR3 in DNA: TGTGAATCCAAAAGACTAGCGTCCCGGGGGGCAGATACGCAGTATTTT.

This clonotype is medium-sized. The chain uses TRBV7-9 and TRBJ1-1, with 11 bases matching TRBD1. The CDR3 consists of 14 residues. Germline CDR1 reads SEHNR; CDR2 reads FQNEAQ (reference sequence). Germline trimming cut 8 bases from V and 5 bases from J; bases unmatched to any gene: 7. The CDR3 DNA reads as TGTGCCAGCTATCGGACAGGGGGCGCGACTGAAGCTTTCTTT. Translating it yields CASYRTGGATEAFF.

This clonotype was detected many times. The chain recombines TRBV28 with TRBJ2-5; D not resolved. The CDR3 length is 14 residues. V was cut by 5 bases and J by 0 bases, with 10 bases left in between. Germline CDR1 is MDHEN and CDR2 is SYDVKM. CDR3 region: CASSPPGYQETQYF. CDR3 in DNA: TGTGCCAGCAGTCCCCCCGGGTACCAAGAGACCCAGTACTTC. The full variable domain, rest sourced from reference TRBV28 and TRBJ2-5, is DVKVTQSSRYLVKRTGEKVFLECVQDMDHENMFWYRQDPGLGLRLIYFSYDVKMKEKGDIPEGYSVSREKKERFSLILESASTNQTSMYLCASSPPGYQETQYFGPGTRLLVL.

In this sample, this clonotype turned up many times. DNA for the CDR3: TGTGCCAGCAGCTCAACAGGGTTTAGGGATCAGCCCCAGCATTTT. Its protein product is CASSSTGFRDQPQHF. The J gene is TRBJ1-5, the V gene TRBV5-5; TRBD1 might be the D (6 bases). The germline V gene encodes CDR1 SGHKS and CDR2 YYEKEE (reference sequence). The CDR3 has 15 amino acids. Trimming stripped 3 bases from V and 5 bases from J, with 15 bases between.

This clonotype has a count of ten or more. V is TRBV6-5 and J is TRBJ2-3, with 11 nucleotides matching TRBD1. Unmatched junction bases numbered 6, after V lost 6 bases and J lost 4 bases. Germline CDR1 is MNHEY and CDR2 is SVGAGI. The length of the CDR3 is 15 residues. CDR3 in amino acids: CASSPTGQGADTQYF. The CDR3 nucleotides read TGTGCCAGCAGCCCTACGGGACAGGGGGCAGATACGCAGTATTTT.

This clonotype showed up many times. J is TRBJ1-3 and V is TRBV7-9; 9 nucleotides line up with TRBD1. The CDR3 spans 18 residues. CDR1 SEHNR and CDR2 FQNEAQ come from the germline V gene (reference sequence). J gave up 1 base and V 4 bases, and 11 bases lay outside the gene matches. The chain's CDR3 is CASSSFRGQGESGNTIYF. The CDR3 DNA reads as TGTGCCAGCAGCTCGTTTAGGGGACAGGGAGAATCTGGAAACACCATATATTTT.

The chain has TRBV6-1 and TRBJ1-1, with unresolved D. V gave up 0 bases and J gave up 1 base, with 3 bases separating them. Per germline, CDR1 MNHNS and CDR2 SASEGT. The CDR3 is 13 amino acids. The CDR3 region has the DNA TGTGCCAGCAGTGAAGCAGAGAACACTGAAGCTTTCTTT. Translating it yields CASSEAENTEAFF.

This clonotype was recorded many times. The chain recombines TRBV2 with TRBJ2-5; TRBD1 agrees at 9 bases. The CDR3 has 15 residues. V gave up 6 bases and J gave up 5 bases; unmatched junction bases: 10. Per the germline V gene, CDR1 is SNHLY and CDR2 is FYNNEI. The CDR3 reads CASRAGTGRYETQYF. The CDR3 nucleotides read TGTGCCAGCAGAGCCGGGACAGGGAGGTACGAGACCCAGTACTTC.

This clonotype has more than one count but fewer than ten. This may stem from a read error, because a much larger clone lies one nucleotide away. The chain carries TRBV5-5 and TRBJ2-4; D possibly corresponds to TRBD1 (5 bases). V shed 1 base and J shed 9 bases, with 14 bases lying between them. CDR3 length: 14 residues. Germline lookup yields CDR1 SGHKS and CDR2 YYEKEE (reference sequence). As DNA, the CDR3 is TGTGCCAGCAGCTTGCCGGACACCCAAAGCATTCAGTACTTC. Translating it yields CASSLPDTQSIQYF.

This clonotype occurred many times. The chain combines TRBV28 with TRBJ1-1; TRBD1 is a possible D gene (5 bases). Germline CDR1 is MDHEN and CDR2 is SYDVKM. The ends were cut back, 6 bases at V and 0 bases at J, with 8 bases in the middle. The CDR3 extends over 13 amino acids. This CDR3 reads CASRWGLNTEAFF. CDR3 bases: TGTGCCAGCAGATGGGGGTTGAACACTGAAGCTTTCTTT.

This clonotype was detected many times. The CDR3 sequence: CSVVGPSGYEQYF. The DNA of the CDR3 is TGCAGCGTTGTAGGGCCCAGCGGCTACGAGCAGTACTTC. The V and J genes are TRBV29-1 and TRBJ2-7, with a tentative D call TRBD2 (5 bases). The CDR3 is 13 amino acids. V lost 4 bases and J 3 bases, leaving 13 bases between the germline ends. The germline CDR1 and CDR2 sequences are SQVTM and ANQGSEA.

This clonotype was found a few times. The chain carries TRBV7-9 and TRBJ2-3; 9 nucleotides match TRBD2. This CDR3 has 15 amino acids. The V and J ends lost 0 bases and 4 bases, in that order; junction bases with no gene match: 2. The germline CDR1 and CDR2 sequences are SEHNR and FQNEAQ (reference sequence). The CDR3 nucleotides read TGTGCCAGCAGCTTAGCAGCGGGAGGCGCAGATACGCAGTATTTT. This codes for CASSLAAGGADTQYF. The full variable domain, rest sourced from reference TRBV7-9 and TRBJ2-3, is DTGVSQNPRHKITKRGQNVTFRCDPISEHNRLYWYRQTLGQGPEFLTYFQNEAQLEKSRLLSDRFSAERPKGSFSTLEIQRTEQGDSAMYLCASSLAAGGADTQYFGPGTRLTVL.

A remark on this clonotype: At one end, the junction sequence differs from germline, possibly due to a read error. This chain uses TRBV4-3 with TRBJ2-6, with D perhaps being TRBD1 or TRBD2 (5 bases each). The CDR3 contains 18 residues. Germline CDR1 and CDR2: LGHNA and YSLEER. CDR3 protein: CTSSQGALGDLGANVLTF. In nucleotides, the CDR3 is TGCACCAGCAGCCAAGGGGCGCTGGGGGACCTTGGGGCCAACGTCCTGACTTTC.

Many counts were recorded for this clonotype. V and J are TRBV29-1 and TRBJ1-2; maybe TRBD1 (6 bases). The CDR3 is 13 amino acids. V gave up 3 bases and J gave up 6 bases, with 14 bases separating them. Germline V gives CDR1 SQVTM, CDR2 ANQGSEA. The CDR3, as DNA: TGCAGCGTTGATCCTCAGGGGCAGAATGGCTACACCTTC. This translates into CSVDPQGQNGYTF. Full variable domain (rest looked up from reference TRBV29-1 and TRBJ1-2): SAVISQKPSRDICQRGTSLTIQCQVDSQVTMMFWYRQQPGQSLTLIATANQGSEATYESGFVIDKFPISRPNLTFSTLTVSNMSPEDSSIYLCSVDPQGQNGYTFGSGTRLTVV.

CDR3 region: CASSLGRDGTGELFF. For the CDR3, the DNA is TGTGCCAGCAGCTTGGGGCGGGACGGCACCGGGGAGCTGTTTTTT. This chain uses TRBV5-8 with TRBJ2-2; D is perhaps TRBD2 (6 bases). With 0 bases removed from V and 4 bases from J, the gap between germline ends came to 10 bases. Germline CDR1 SGHTS, CDR2 YDEGEE. The CDR3 is 15 residues long.

This clonotype was seen ten or more times. The chain has TRBV6-6 and TRBJ1-5, with 7 bases identical to TRBD1. V shed 5 bases, J shed 0 bases, and the junction held 7 bases outside the gene matches. This CDR3 contains 16 residues. CDR1 and CDR2 from the germline V gene are MNHNY and SVGAGI (reference sequence). This chain's CDR3 is CASSGLGQYSNQPQHF. CDR3 bases: TGTGCCAGCAGTGGATTGGGACAGTATAGCAATCAGCCCCAGCATTTT.

This clonotype has only a few counts. This chain uses TRBV5-4 with TRBJ2-7; 11 bases match TRBD2. V trimming: 5 bases; J trimming: 2 bases; junction bases outside the gene matches: 3. This CDR3 spans 14 amino acids. The germline V gene has CDR1 SGHNT and CDR2 YYREEE (reference sequence). The CDR3 loop reads CASRVAGGPYEQYF. Written as DNA, the CDR3 is TGTGCCAGCAGAGTAGCGGGAGGGCCCTACGAGCAGTACTTC.

In its sample, this clonotype was seen many times. V is TRBV15 and J is TRBJ1-2; 9 bases map to TRBD1. This CDR3 region has 16 residues. Germline values: CDR1 LNHNV, CDR2 YYDKDF (reference sequence). V was pared by 4 bases and J by 1 base, with 7 bases of the junction left unmatched. CDR3 region: CATSKQGAIFNYGYTF. CDR3 sequence (DNA): TGTGCCACCAGCAAACAGGGGGCAATTTTTAACTATGGCTACACCTTC.

The chain has TRBV5-1 and TRBJ1-4, with D possibly matching TRBD1 (5 bases). CDR3 length: 14 residues. The germline V gene encodes CDR1 SGHRS and CDR2 YFSETQ. The ends were cut back, 4 bases at V and 4 bases at J, with 11 bases in the middle. CDR3 sequence reads: CASSPGGVNEKLFF. Here the CDR3 DNA reads TGCGCCAGCAGCCCCGGAGGGGTTAATGAAAAACTGTTTTTT.

The sample holds many counts of this clonotype. The gene calls are TRBV4-2 and TRBJ2-1; possible D gene TRBD2, 5 bases. CDR1 is LGHNA and CDR2 is YNFKEQ in the germline V gene. Deletions cut 0 bases from V and 8 bases from J, with 20 bases between. The CDR3 covers 17 residues. The DNA of the CDR3 is TGTGCCAGCAGCCAAGAATCCCCGGACGCCGCCGGGGATGAGCAGTTCTTC. It encodes CASSQESPDAAGDEQFF.

This clonotype was observed many times. The chain joins TRBV15 to TRBJ2-5; 7 nucleotides match TRBD1. Germline lookup yields CDR1 LNHNV and CDR2 YYDKDF (reference sequence). The CDR3 extends over 16 amino acids. V shed 4 bases and J 6 bases; nucleotides not matched to a gene: 14. CDR3 sequence reads: CATSTKERGLGKTQYF. CDR3 DNA sequence: TGTGCCACCAGCACCAAAGAAAGGGGGCTAGGGAAGACCCAGTACTTC.

This clonotype is medium-sized by share. The chain couples TRBV7-6 to TRBJ2-3; tentative D call: TRBD2 (6 bases). The CDR3 is made up of 15 amino acids. Per the germline V gene, CDR1 is SGHVS and CDR2 is FNYEAQ. Trimming took off 5 bases at V and 1 base at J, with 13 bases between the two ends. For the CDR3, the DNA is TGTGCCAGCAGCACGCCGGGACTCCGCACAGATACGCAGTATTTT. Its protein is CASSTPGLRTDTQYF.